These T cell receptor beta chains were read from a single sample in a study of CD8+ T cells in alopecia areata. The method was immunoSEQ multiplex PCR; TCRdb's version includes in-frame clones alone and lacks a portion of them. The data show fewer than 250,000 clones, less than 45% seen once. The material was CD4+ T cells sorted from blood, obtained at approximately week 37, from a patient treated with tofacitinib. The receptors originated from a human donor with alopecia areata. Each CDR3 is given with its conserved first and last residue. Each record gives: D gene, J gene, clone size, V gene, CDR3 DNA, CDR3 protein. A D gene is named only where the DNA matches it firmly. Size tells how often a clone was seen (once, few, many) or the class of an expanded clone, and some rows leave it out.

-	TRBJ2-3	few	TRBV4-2	TGTGCCAGCAGCCAAGCCCAGCGGGCAGATACGCAGTATTTT	CASSQAQRADTQYF
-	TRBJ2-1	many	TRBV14	TGTGCCAGCAGCCTGGGACCTAATGAGCAGTTCTTC	CASSLGPNEQFF
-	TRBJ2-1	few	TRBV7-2	TGTGCCAGCAGCCCCGATAGCCCGGGATACAATGAGCAGTTCTTC	CASSPDSPGYNEQFF
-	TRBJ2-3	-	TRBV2	TGTGCCAGCACTGGCAGAAAGGACACAGATACGCAGTATTTT	CASTGRKDTDTQYF
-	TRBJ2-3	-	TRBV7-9	TGTGCCAGCAGCTTAAGTTGGCACTACAGGGACGACACAGATACGCAGTATTTT	CASSLSWHYRDDTDTQYF
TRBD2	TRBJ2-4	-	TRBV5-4	TGTGCCAGCAGCGCTCTAGCGGGAGGGCCAAAGGAAAACATTCAGTACTTC	CASSALAGGPKENIQYF
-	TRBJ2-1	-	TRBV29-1	TGCAGCGTTCGGCGGGTACCGTTAGATGAGCAGTTCTTC	CSVRRVPLDEQFF
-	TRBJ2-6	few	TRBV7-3	TGTGCCAGCAGCCCAACATCCGGGGCCAACGTCCTGACTTTC	CASSPTSGANVLTF
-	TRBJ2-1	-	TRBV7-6	TGTGCCAGCAGCCCGGACTTAAATGAGCAGTTCTTC	CASSPDLNEQFF
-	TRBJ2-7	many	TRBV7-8	TGTGCCAGCAGCTTAGACCTCGCGACGAAGGGACATCTCTCCTACGAGCAGTACTTC	CASSLDLATKGHLSYEQYF
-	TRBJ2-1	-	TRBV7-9	TGTGCCAGCAGCTCCATTGACAGACTTTGGGAGCAGTTCTTC	CASSSIDRLWEQFF
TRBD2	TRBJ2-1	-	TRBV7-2	TGTGCCAGCAGCTTAGGGACTAGCGGGAGTGGGTATGAGCAGTTCTTC	CASSLGTSGSGYEQFF
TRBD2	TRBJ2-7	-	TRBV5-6	TGTGCCAGCAGCAGGGGGACTAGCGGGAGTCCCTACGAGCAGTACTTC	CASSRGTSGSPYEQYF
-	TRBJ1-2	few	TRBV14	TGTGCCAGCAGCCCAGGCTATGGCTACACCTTC	CASSPGYGYTF
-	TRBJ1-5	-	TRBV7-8	TGTGCCAGCGGGGGTAGCAATCAGCCCCAGCATTTT	CASGGSNQPQHF
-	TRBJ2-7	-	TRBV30	TGTGCTCAGGGTGGCGGGGCATACGAGCAGTACTTC	CAQGGGAYEQYF
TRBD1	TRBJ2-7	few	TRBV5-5	TGTGCCAGCAGCTTGGCCGGACAGGGATCGTACGAGCAGTACTTC	CASSLAGQGSYEQYF
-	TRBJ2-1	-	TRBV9	TGTGCCAGCAGCCAAGAGAGGGAGGATGAGCAGTTCTTC	CASSQEREDEQFF
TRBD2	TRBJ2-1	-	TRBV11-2	TGTGCCAGCAGGCTAGCGGGTGGCTACAATGAGCAGTTCTTC	CASRLAGGYNEQFF
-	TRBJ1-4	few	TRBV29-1	TGCAGCGTTGTTGGGGGCGCCTGGGACAAACTGTTTTTT	CSVVGGAWDKLFF
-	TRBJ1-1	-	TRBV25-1	TGTGCCAGCAGACGGCCGGGGGACACTGAAGCTTTCTTT	CASRRPGDTEAFF
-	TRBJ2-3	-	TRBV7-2	TGTGCCAGCAGCTCCACGGGACACACAGATACGCAGTATTTT	CASSSTGHTDTQYF
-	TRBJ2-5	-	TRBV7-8	TGTGCCAGCAGCTTAGTTCCAGGTTCCCAAGAGACCCAGTACTTC	CASSLVPGSQETQYF
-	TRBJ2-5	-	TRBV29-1	TGCAGCGTCGGTCGGGGGACCCAAGAGACCCAGTACTTC	CSVGRGTQETQYF
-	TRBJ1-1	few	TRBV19	TGTGCCAGTGTGAACGTGGGGAACACTGAAGCTTTCTTT	CASVNVGNTEAFF
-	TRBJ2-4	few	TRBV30	TGTGCCTGGAGGATAACGGGGGCCAAAAACATTCAGTACTTC	CAWRITGAKNIQYF
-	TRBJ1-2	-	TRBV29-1	TGCAGCGTTGAAGAAAAAGCCCAGGGAAGCTATGGCTACACCTTC	CSVEEKAQGSYGYTF
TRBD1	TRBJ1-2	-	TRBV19	TGTGCCAGTAGTATGACAGGGGGAAGCAGCGGCTACACCTTC	CASSMTGGSSGYTF
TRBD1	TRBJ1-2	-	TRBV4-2	TGTGCCAGCAGCCCGGACAGGTTTTATGGCTACACCTTC	CASSPDRFYGYTF
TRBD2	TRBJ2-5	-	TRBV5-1	TGCGCCAGCAGCCCAGCGGGAGGGGCTGAGACCCAGTACTTC	CASSPAGGAETQYF
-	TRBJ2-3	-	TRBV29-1	TGCAGCGTTGTGACGGGCGGCCTAACAGATACGCAGTATTTT	CSVVTGGLTDTQYF
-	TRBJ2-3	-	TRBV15	TGTGCCACCAGCAGAGACTTTAGCACAGATACGCAGTATTTT	CATSRDFSTDTQYF
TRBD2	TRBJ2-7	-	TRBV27	TGTGCCAGCAGTTATGGTTCTAGCGGACCCTCCTACGAGCAGTACTTC	CASSYGSSGPSYEQYF
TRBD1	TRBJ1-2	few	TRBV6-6	TGTGCCAGCAGTTACCGGGGGACAGAAAACTATGGCTACACCTTC	CASSYRGTENYGYTF
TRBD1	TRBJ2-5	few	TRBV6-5	TGTGCCAGCAGCCCCGACAGGGGGCGCGGAGAGACCCAGTACTTC	CASSPDRGRGETQYF
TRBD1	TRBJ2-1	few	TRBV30	TGTGCCTGGAGTGGCCAGGGGGCCTACAATGAGCAGTTCTTC	CAWSGQGAYNEQFF